The 9 T cell receptor beta chains below were found in one sample sequenced in a study of regulatory T cells in long-lasting Graves disease. Sample time point: persistent/refractory GD, antithyroid drugs over 5 years with positive TRAb. RNA extracted from PBMCs served as the sequencing template. Arm-PCR of CDR3 regions and iRepertoire HTBI primers were the basis on which TCR beta libraries were built. TCRdb used MiXCR to reprocess the multiplex PCR reads, holding one entry per CDR3 protein. The data show roughly 450,000 distinct CDR3 sequences, with 20% to 25% seen just once and around 14% held by the top ten. Specimen: peripheral blood mononuclear cells (PBMCs), collected when the disease was refractory, from a patient treated with antithyroid drugs. The receptors here all came from a female donor with Graves disease.

The rearrangement links TRBV10-2 to TRBJ1-6, with a tentative D call TRBD1 (5 bases). The CDR3 contains 13 residues. Per the germline V gene, CDR1 is WSHSY and CDR2 is SAAADI. Trimming pared 6 bases from V and 7 bases from J, leaving 10 bases between. The DNA for the CDR3 is TGCGCCAGCAGAGGGACTACGAATTCACCCCTCCACTTT. Amino acid sequence: CASRGTTNSPLHF.

There are many counts of this clonotype. The V gene is TRBV6-1, the J gene TRBJ2-2; 8 nucleotides line up with TRBD2. This CDR3 is built from 15 residues. The V gene end was trimmed by 7 bases and the J gene end by 7 bases; junction bases not matched to a gene: 11. Per germline, CDR1 MNHNS and CDR2 SASEGT. CDR3 loop: CASTRGLAAGGELFF. The CDR3 DNA reads TGTGCCAGCACCCGAGGACTAGCTGCTGGCGGGGAGCTGTTTTTT.

The chain couples TRBV6-1 to TRBJ1-4, with TRBD1 matching over 9 bases. The CDR3 covers 16 residues. V dropped 6 bases and J dropped 7; count of bases not matched to a gene: 12. The germline CDR1 and CDR2 sequences are MNHNS and SASEGT. The CDR3 reads CASSADRGGEGEKLFF. The CDR3, as DNA: TGTGCCAGCAGCGCGGACAGGGGTGGTGAGGGTGAAAAACTGTTTTTT.

A few counts support this clonotype. The chain links TRBV20-1 to TRBJ2-5; D is tentatively TRBD1 or TRBD2 (5 bases each). CDR3 length: 15 residues. The germline V gene has CDR1 DFQATT and CDR2 SNEGSKA (reference sequence). V shed 2 bases and J shed 5 bases, with 18 bases lying between them. The CDR3 DNA is TGCAGTGCTAGATCGGGACGGATGGGTGGCGAGACCCAGTACTTC. Protein product: CSARSGRMGGETQYF.

The rearrangement uses TRBV12-3 or TRBV12-4 and TRBJ1-6; D call uncertain. V lost 8 bases and J 3 bases, leaving 14 bases between the germline ends. The CDR3 covers 15 residues. This chain's CDR3 is CASLLRGGYNSPLHF. The CDR3, as DNA: TGTGCCAGCCTCCTCCGGGGAGGCTATAATTCACCCCTCCACTTT.

This clonotype was seen repeatedly, ten times or more. CDR3 sequence (DNA): TGTGCCAGCAGTTCGGGGGACTCTGGGGCCAACGTCCTGACTTTC. Translating it yields CASSSGDSGANVLTF. The chain recombines TRBV6-1 with TRBJ2-6; TRBD2 might be the D (6 bases). CDR1 is MNHNS, CDR2 SASEGT, per germline. The CDR3 spans 15 residues. V was shortened by 5 bases and J by 0 bases, with 8 bases between the two germline ends.

The sample holds a few counts of this clonotype. The V gene is TRBV20-1, the J gene TRBJ2-1, with D tentatively TRBD1 (6 bases). The CDR3 sequence is 13 residues long. V was pared by 3 bases and J by 9 bases, with 15 bases between. CDR1 and CDR2 from the germline V gene are DFQATT and SNEGSKA (reference sequence). DNA of the CDR3: TGCAGTGCTAGGGGGACAACCTTGGGTGAGCAGTTCTTC. Residues: CSARGTTLGEQFF.

This clonotype was counted ten times or more. This chain joins TRBV28 and TRBJ1-1, with D maybe TRBD1 (5 bases). V lost 7 bases to trimming and J lost 5 bases, with 14 bases between them. Germline V lookup: CDR1 MDHEN, CDR2 SYDVKM. This CDR3 spans 13 amino acids. The CDR3 region has the DNA TGTGCCAGCACCCGCCCAGGGAGGACTGAAGCTTTCTTT. This sequence encodes CASTRPGRTEAFF.

There are many counts of this clonotype. This chain uses TRBV12-3 or TRBV12-4 with TRBJ1-5; 8 bases map to TRBD1. Trimming removed 5 bases from V and 2 bases from J; junction bases left unmatched: 11. The CDR3 is made up of 17 amino acids. This CDR3 reads CASSLPGQVVGNQPQHF. The CDR3, as DNA: TGTGCCAGCAGTCTACCGGGACAGGTCGTCGGCAATCAGCCCCAGCATTTT.